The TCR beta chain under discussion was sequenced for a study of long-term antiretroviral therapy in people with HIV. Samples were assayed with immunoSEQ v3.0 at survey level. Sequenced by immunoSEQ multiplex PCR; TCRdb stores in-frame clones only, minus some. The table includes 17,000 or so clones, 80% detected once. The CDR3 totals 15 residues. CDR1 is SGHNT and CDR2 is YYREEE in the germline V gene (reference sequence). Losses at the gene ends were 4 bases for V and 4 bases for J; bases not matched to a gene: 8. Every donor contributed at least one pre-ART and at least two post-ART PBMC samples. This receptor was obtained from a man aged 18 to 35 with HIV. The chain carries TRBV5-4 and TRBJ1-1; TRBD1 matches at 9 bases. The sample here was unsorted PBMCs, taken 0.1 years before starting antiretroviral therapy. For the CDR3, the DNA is TGTGCCAGCAGCCGAGAACAGGGGGCGCCCACTGAAGCTTTCTTT. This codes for CASSREQGAPTEAFF.